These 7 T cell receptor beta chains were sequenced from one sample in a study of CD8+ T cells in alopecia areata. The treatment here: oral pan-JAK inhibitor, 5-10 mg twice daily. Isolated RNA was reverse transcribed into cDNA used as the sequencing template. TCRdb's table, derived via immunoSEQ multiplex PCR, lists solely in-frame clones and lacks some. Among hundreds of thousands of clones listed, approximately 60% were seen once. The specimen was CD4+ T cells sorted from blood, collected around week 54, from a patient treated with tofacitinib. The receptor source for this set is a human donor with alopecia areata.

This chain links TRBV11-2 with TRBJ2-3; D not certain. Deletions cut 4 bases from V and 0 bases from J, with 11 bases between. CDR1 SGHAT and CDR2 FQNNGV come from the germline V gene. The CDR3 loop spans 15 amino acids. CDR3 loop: CASSSITSSTDTQYF. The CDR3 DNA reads TGTGCCAGCAGCTCCATTACTTCTAGCACAGATACGCAGTATTTT.

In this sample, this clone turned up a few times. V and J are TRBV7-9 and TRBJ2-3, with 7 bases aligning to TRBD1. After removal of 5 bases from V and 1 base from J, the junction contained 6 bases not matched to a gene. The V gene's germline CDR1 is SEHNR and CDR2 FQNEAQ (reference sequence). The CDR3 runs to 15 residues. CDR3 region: CASSPGTAGTDTQYF. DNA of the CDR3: TGTGCCAGCAGCCCAGGGACAGCGGGCACAGATACGCAGTATTTT. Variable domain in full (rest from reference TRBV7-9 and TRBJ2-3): DTGVSQNPRHKITKRGQNVTFRCDPISEHNRLYWYRQTLGQGPEFLTYFQNEAQLEKSRLLSDRFSAERPKGSFSTLEIQRTEQGDSAMYLCASSPGTAGTDTQYFGPGTRLTVL.

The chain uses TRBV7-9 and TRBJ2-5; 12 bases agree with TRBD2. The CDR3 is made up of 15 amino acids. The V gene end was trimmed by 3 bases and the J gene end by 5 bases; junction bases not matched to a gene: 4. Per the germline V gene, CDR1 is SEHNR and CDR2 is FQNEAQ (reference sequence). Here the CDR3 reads CASSFPSGGAETQYF. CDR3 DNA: TGTGCCAGCAGCTTCCCTAGCGGGGGGGCGGAGACCCAGTACTTC.

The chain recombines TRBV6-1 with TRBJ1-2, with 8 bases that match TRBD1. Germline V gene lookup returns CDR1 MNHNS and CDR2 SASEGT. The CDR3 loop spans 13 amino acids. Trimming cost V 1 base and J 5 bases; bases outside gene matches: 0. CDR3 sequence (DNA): TGTGCCAGCAGTGAAGGGACAGGGTATGGCTACACCTTC. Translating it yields CASSEGTGYGYTF.

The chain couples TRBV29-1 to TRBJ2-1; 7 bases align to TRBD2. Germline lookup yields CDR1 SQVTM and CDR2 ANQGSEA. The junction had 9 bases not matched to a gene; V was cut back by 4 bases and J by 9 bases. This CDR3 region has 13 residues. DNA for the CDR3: TGCAGCGTTGGAGAGACTAGCCTGAGTGAGCAGTTCTTC. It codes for CSVGETSLSEQFF.

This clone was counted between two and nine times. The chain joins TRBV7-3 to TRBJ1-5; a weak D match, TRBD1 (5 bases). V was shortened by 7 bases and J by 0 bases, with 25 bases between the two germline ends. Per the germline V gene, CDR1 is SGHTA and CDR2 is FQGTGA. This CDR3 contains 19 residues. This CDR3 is CASTFPARDRDYSNQPQHF. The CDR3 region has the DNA TGTGCCAGCACCTTCCCCGCCCGGGACCGTGATTATAGCAATCAGCCCCAGCATTTT.

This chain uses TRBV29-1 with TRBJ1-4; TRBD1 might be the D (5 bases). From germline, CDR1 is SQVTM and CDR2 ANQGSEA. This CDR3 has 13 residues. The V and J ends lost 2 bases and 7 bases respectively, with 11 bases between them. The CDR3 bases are TGCAGCGTTGAATACGGGGGACGTGAAAAACTGTTTTTT. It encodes CSVEYGGREKLFF. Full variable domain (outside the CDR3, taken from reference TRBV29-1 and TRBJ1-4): SAVISQKPSRDICQRGTSLTIQCQVDSQVTMMFWYRQQPGQSLTLIATANQGSEATYESGFVIDKFPISRPNLTFSTLTVSNMSPEDSSIYLCSVEYGGREKLFFGSGTQLSVL.